This TCR beta chain was recovered during a study of Tregs in tolerant kidney transplant recipients. Recipients received nonmyeloablative bone marrow transplants from related graft donors, with transient mixed chimerism. As to this clone: The antigen remains unidentified. Coverage ceases 3 residues before the CDR3 finishes, and the germline J gene fills in the end.

Clones were sequenced by immunoSEQ multiplex PCR, and TCRdb holds only the in-frame ones, with some missing. Its listing shows 25,000 to 40,000 clones. Study conclusions and caveats: Some patients' samples used different primers over time, so nucleotide sequences weren't comparable. Few patients were studied, so findings need validation in larger groups.

The CDR3 totals 15 residues. V shed 2 bases and J 3 bases; nucleotides not matched to a gene: 8. The germline gives CDR1 DFQATT, CDR2 SNEGSKA (reference sequence). Sequencing was performed on CD4+ T cells from blood (PBMCs), taken 24 months after the transplant. The sequence was collected from a human patient who received a combined kidney and bone marrow transplant. The graft donor may account for some of the T cells. This rearrangement joins TRBV20-1 to TRBJ2-5; TRBD2 aligns across 8 bases. Here the CDR3 reads CSARPGGGWEETQYF. The part of the CDR3 DNA that was read is TGCAGTGCTAGACCTGGCGGGGGGTGGGAAGAGACC.